This T cell receptor (beta chain) was observed in a study of T cells in Graves' hyperthyroidism and ophthalmopathy (dated by TCRdb to between 2017 and 2020). Notes on the research overall: Peripheral blood was collected at initial diagnosis, before any treatment. According to the paper, TCR Vbeta CDR3 sequencing was carried out on 135 peripheral blood samples, which came from over 40 ophthalmopathy, fewer than 80 hyperthyroidism and roughly 17 progressor patients. To identify distinguishing TCR V-J signatures, a discovery cohort of 95 to 100 patients was used, comprising 40 to 45 with Graves' ophthalmopathy and 57 with stable Graves' hyperthyroidism. The approximately 100 discovery patients were divided at random into training and test sets in a 7:3 ratio. In addition, the study compared T-cell repertoires in thyroid tissue and in blood from several Graves' hyperthyroidism patients. After blood sampling, hyperthyroidism patients were treated with methimazole at a starting dose of 30 mg daily, and ophthalmopathy patients were treated with high-dose intravenous methylprednisolone. An independent validation cohort of under 20 hyperthyroidism patients and approximately 16 patients who later progressed to ophthalmopathy tested prospective prediction of ophthalmopathy. Beyond this particular receptor, the publication reports: Blood samples also contained most of the expanded thyroid clonotypes (frequency above 0.001), which suggests that blood repertoires may reflect thyroid immune responses. Ophthalmopathy was separated from stable hyperthyroidism by a 13 V-J signature model, with 85% to 90% sensitivity and approximately 84% specificity obtained in cross-validation and 80%/75% obtained in testing. In validation, the model predicted progression to ophthalmopathy with 55% to 71% sensitivity and around 72% specificity, a median of about six months before onset. Sample size was not statistically predetermined, and blinding of investigators to group allocation was not performed.

Stable Graves' hyperthyroidism was defined as no progression to ophthalmopathy during 18 months of follow-up. Hyperthyroidism patients were newly diagnosed, had a disease duration of under 2 months, and were aged 18 to 65 years. The study excluded patients with uncontrolled infections, other autoimmune diseases, pregnancy or lactation. Diagnoses relied on clinical symptoms, serum thyroxine and TRAb, thyroid ultrasound and orbital computed tomography. PBMCs were isolated from about 10 ml of fresh peripheral blood by Ficoll-Paque density gradient centrifugation. Total RNA was extracted with Trizol reagent, and quality was checked on an Agilent 2100 Bioanalyzer. Amplification of TCR beta CDR3 regions was carried out from RNA transcripts. The TCR CDR3 was subjected to a first round of RT-PCR using the HTBI primer set and the Qiagen OneStep RT-PCR kit. A second multiplex PCR round built the libraries, followed by size selection and purification. Paired-end sequencing of the libraries was performed with 100 bp reads on an Illumina HiSeq2000. The paper's processing steps were these. Raw data were processed with SOAPnuke, discarding reads with adapters, uncalled bases, mean Phred below 15, or no exact constant-primer or identifier match. High-quality paired reads were merged with COPE v1.2.5, and unique nucleotide sequences were defined as clonotypes. Clonotypes were aligned to IMGT TRBV, TRBD and TRBJ reference segments using MiTCR v1.1. The analysis included only V-J combinations with a frequency above 0.0001, which together covered over 98% of the repertoires. The TCS score was defined as F50 (clonal expansion) divided by E x V (chaos), with BLOSUM62-based TCRdist calculated between CDR3 peptides within each V-J. Welch's t-statistics and random forest reduced just over 500 V-J features to roughly 13, which were used in a naive Bayes classifier (R e1071). TCRdb trimmed the raw reads at Q25, called clones with MiXCR and kept productive beta chains. Rows with one shared CDR3 protein collapse into an entry with the most common genes and DNA. The V and J calls were determined by TCRdb, not by the authors. This sample has 300,000 to 350,000 distinct CDR3 sequences in its table, and around 13% of those were observed once. The ten largest account for 20% to 25% of the sample.

Inclusive of the bounding cysteine and phenylalanine, the CDR3 is 12 residues long. Only the CDR3 part of the read is kept: 36 bases, read in frame from the first base. The germline V and J ends show losses of 2 bases and 10 bases respectively, and no gene match explains 4 bases of the junction. From a lookup of the germline V gene (reference sequence), CDR1 and CDR2 are MNHEY and SMNVEV. Points on this clonotype: What this receptor recognizes is not known. No clone much larger than this one lies a single base away; base qualities are absent.

Sequencing was done on a sample of blood. This receptor was identified in a woman in her twenties or thirties with Graves' hyperthyroidism. This sequence uses TRBV27 and TRBJ1-1; a stretch of 7 junction bases matches TRBD1. The CDR3 here reads CASSLPRGRAFF. The DNA sequence is given as TGTGCCAGCAGTTTACCAAGGGGGCGAGCTTTCTTT.